The next 17 T cell receptor beta chains were all read from a single sample in a study of blood T cell repertoires in COVID-19. Clones were sequenced by immunoSEQ multiplex PCR, and TCRdb holds only the in-frame ones, with some missing. The sample consists of 40,000 or so clones, roughly 85% of them appearing once. The sample consisted of peripheral blood. These receptors all stem from a man in his fifties or sixties with acute or convalescent COVID-19.

The V gene is TRBV6-5, the J gene TRBJ2-1; 7 nucleotides match TRBD1. This CDR3 region has 12 residues. Unmatched junction bases numbered 4, after V lost 7 bases and J lost 7 bases. Germline loops: CDR1 MNHEY, CDR2 SVGAGI. For the CDR3, the DNA is TGTGCCAGCAAGGACAGGTTGAATGAGCAGTTCTTC. This encodes CASKDRLNEQFF.

The chain uses TRBV4-3 and TRBJ1-2, with a tentative D call TRBD1 (5 bases). The ends were cut back, 0 bases at V and 2 bases at J, with 7 bases in the middle. The germline V gene has CDR1 LGHNA and CDR2 YSLEER. This CDR3 comprises 14 residues. The CDR3 protein is CASSQDPGNYGYTF. The CDR3 region has the DNA TGCGCCAGCAGCCAAGATCCAGGGAACTATGGCTACACCTTC.

This clone was seen a few times. The rearrangement joins TRBV6-5 to TRBJ1-2; a weak D match, TRBD1 (5 bases). The germline V gene has CDR1 MNHEY and CDR2 SVGAGI. The CDR3 runs to 12 residues. The germline V and J ends were trimmed by 2 bases and 5 bases, with 6 bases remaining between them. This CDR3 reads CASSYQGYGYTF. The CDR3 nucleotides read TGTGCCAGCAGTTACCAGGGTTATGGCTACACCTTC.

This chain joins TRBV7-9 and TRBJ1-3; 8 bases agree with TRBD1. The CDR3 is 15 amino acids. The germline V gene encodes CDR1 SEHNR and CDR2 FQNEAQ (reference sequence). After removal of 4 bases from V and 3 bases from J, the junction contained 5 bases not matched to a gene. DNA of the CDR3: TGTGCCAGCAGCTCCTCGGACAGGGATGGAAACACCATATATTTT. Translation gives CASSSSDRDGNTIYF. The full variable domain, completed using reference TRBV7-9 and TRBJ1-3, is DTGVSQNPRHKITKRGQNVTFRCDPISEHNRLYWYRQTLGQGPEFLTYFQNEAQLEKSRLLSDRFSAERPKGSFSTLEIQRTEQGDSAMYLCASSSSDRDGNTIYFGEGSWLTVV.

This clone came up once. The chain couples TRBV5-1 to TRBJ2-1, with TRBD2 identical over 7 bases. The CDR3 totals 14 residues. V lost 2 bases and J lost 5; bases outside the gene matches: 4. CDR1 is SGHRS and CDR2 is YFSETQ in the germline V gene. DNA of the CDR3: TGCGCCAGCAGCTTCCAGCGGGGAGACAATGAGCAGTTCTTC. As protein: CASSFQRGDNEQFF.

This chain joins TRBV27 and TRBJ1-3, with D possibly being TRBD1 (6 bases). V lost 5 bases and J 1 base, leaving 12 bases between the germline ends. Per the germline V gene, CDR1 is MNHEY and CDR2 is SMNVEV (reference sequence). There are 15 residues in the CDR3. The CDR3 region is CASSPYRDSGNTIYF. The CDR3 DNA reads as TGTGCCAGCAGTCCCTACAGGGATTCTGGAAACACCATATATTTT.

The rearrangement links TRBV18 to TRBJ1-5, with 9 nucleotides matching TRBD1. The V gene end was trimmed by 2 bases and the J gene end by 4 bases; junction bases not matched to a gene: 3. Germline V gives CDR1 KGHSH, CDR2 LQKENI. This CDR3 has 15 residues. CDR3 sequence (DNA): TGTGCCAGCTCACCATCGGGGACAGGGAATCAGCCCCAGCATTTT. Its protein is CASSPSGTGNQPQHF.

The CDR3 DNA sequence: TGTGCCACGTCCAGGGATAGCTCCTATAATTCACCCCTCCACTTT. Encoded protein: CATSRDSSYNSPLHF. The chain uses TRBV2 and TRBJ1-6; weak D call: TRBD1 (5 bases). The CDR3 spans 15 residues. Germline assignment: CDR1 SNHLY and CDR2 FYNNEI. V shed 10 bases and J shed 0 bases, with 13 bases lying between them.

The gene calls are TRBV2 and TRBJ1-2; D is undetermined. Trimming stripped 0 bases from V and 7 bases from J, with 9 bases between. The germline V gene encodes CDR1 SNHLY and CDR2 FYNNEI. The CDR3 covers 13 residues. As DNA, the CDR3 is TGTGCCAGCAGTGAAGCGAATGGGAGTGGCTACACCTTC. It codes for CASSEANGSGYTF.

In the case of this clone: Other DNA variants within this sample encode the same CDR3. This chain joins TRBV5-5 and TRBJ2-5; 7 nucleotides align to TRBD1. Germline V CDR1 and CDR2: SGHKS, YYEKEE (reference sequence). This CDR3 contains 13 residues. V gave up 4 bases and J gave up 4 bases; unmatched junction bases: 4. CDR3 DNA: TGTGCCAGCAGCCCGACAGGGAGAGAGACCCAGTACTTC. Translated, it gives CASSPTGRETQYF.

The chain links TRBV2 to TRBJ2-2; 7 positions agree with TRBD2. J lost 4 bases, V lost 2 bases, and 7 bases had no gene match. Germline assignment: CDR1 SNHLY and CDR2 FYNNEI. The CDR3 has 16 residues. DNA for the CDR3: TGTGCCAGCAGTGAACTCGGGACTATCCTCACCGGGGAGCTGTTTTTT. It is translated as CASSELGTILTGELFF.

The chain links TRBV3-1 (or the pseudogene TRBV3-2) to TRBJ2-7, with D tentatively TRBD1 (5 bases). V lost 4 bases, J lost 4 bases, and 20 bases lay in between. The CDR3 contains 16 residues. Germline V lookup: CDR1 LGHDT, CDR2 YNNKEL (reference sequence). CDR3 sequence reads: CASSPTLSAAGYEQYF. The CDR3 DNA follows: TGTGCCAGCAGCCCAACCCTTAGTGCCGCAGGGTACGAGCAGTACTTC.

This chain joins TRBV5-1 and TRBJ2-1; TRBD2 aligns across 10 bases. Germline V gene sequence: CDR1 SGHRS, CDR2 YFSETQ. After removal of 2 bases from V and 5 bases from J, the junction contained 1 base not matched to a gene. The CDR3 has 14 amino acids. CDR3 in amino acids: CASSFTSGDNEQFF. The CDR3 region has the DNA TGCGCCAGCAGCTTCACTAGCGGGGACAATGAGCAGTTCTTC.

The chain uses TRBV12-3 or TRBV12-4 and TRBJ2-7, with D possibly TRBD1 on 6 matching bases. Trimming took off 7 bases at V and 5 bases at J, with 12 bases between the two ends. The CDR3 is 12 amino acids. The CDR3 DNA reads TGTGCCAGCAATGGGGGCAGCGACGAGCAGTACTTC. It yields the protein CASNGGSDEQYF.

The V and J genes are TRBV5-1 and TRBJ2-3, with TRBD1 matching over 7 bases. CDR3 size: 14 residues. V dropped 0 bases and J dropped 6; count of bases not matched to a gene: 4. Germline V gives CDR1 SGHRS, CDR2 YFSETQ. CDR3 DNA sequence: TGCGCCAGCAGCTTGGGACAGGGAGCCGATACGCAGTATTTT. Translation: CASSLGQGADTQYF.

The rearrangement links TRBV7-9 to TRBJ2-7; no reliable D call. The germline V and J ends were trimmed by 4 bases and 9 bases, with 13 bases remaining between them. The CDR3 contains 12 residues. Germline values: CDR1 SEHNR, CDR2 FQNEAQ (reference sequence). The CDR3 region is CASSSLGSGQYF. As DNA, the CDR3 is TGTGCCAGCAGCTCCCTGGGCTCCGGGCAGTACTTC.

The chain has TRBV6-5 and TRBJ1-1; D remains unclear. Trimming removed 6 bases from V and 0 bases from J, with 5 bases in between. The CDR3 is 12 amino acids. From germline, CDR1 is MNHEY and CDR2 SVGAGI. The CDR3 is CASRQMNTEAFF. CDR3 nucleotide sequence: TGTGCCAGCAGGCAGATGAACACTGAAGCTTTCTTT.